This TCR beta chain came from a study of cytomegalovirus exposure and HLA in healthy donors. Whole-study results and caveats: In vitro checks showed that three CMV-associated chains really do target CMV antigens. Common viral pathogens seemed, in a later analysis, to connect with several of the most significant clusters. Evidence from a later analysis indicated that most CMV-associated TCR beta chains looked HLA-restricted.

Whereas donors were nominally healthy upon sampling, unrecorded immune exposures were probable. Trimming removed 0 bases from V and 8 bases from J; junction bases left unmatched: 13. This CDR3 has 17 residues. The germline V gene encodes CDR1 SGDLS and CDR2 YYNGEE. In the case of this clone: The target antigen is unknown.

60 Vbeta and 13 Jbeta primers were used in PCR. Sequencing was performed with immunoSEQ multiplex PCR; in TCRdb, only in-frame clones are kept and a portion is missing. The repertoire holds around 140,000 clones, more than 75% seen once, with about 1.1% in the top ten. The sample comprised PBMCs. The chain uses TRBV9 and TRBJ2-4; the match to TRBD2 covers 8 bases. The receptor's source is a male donor in good health and CMV-seronegative. The CDR3 protein is CASSVAKGSGDVDIQYF. The DNA of the CDR3 is TGTGCCAGCAGCGTAGCGAAGGGTAGCGGGGATGTTGACATTCAGTACTTC. The whole variable domain, remainder taken from reference TRBV9 and TRBJ2-4, is DSGVTQTPKHLITATGQRVTLRCSPRSGDLSVYWYQQSLDQGLQFLIQYYNGEERAKGNILERFSAQQFPDLHSELNLSSLELGDSALYFCASSVAKGSGDVDIQYFGAGTRLSVL.